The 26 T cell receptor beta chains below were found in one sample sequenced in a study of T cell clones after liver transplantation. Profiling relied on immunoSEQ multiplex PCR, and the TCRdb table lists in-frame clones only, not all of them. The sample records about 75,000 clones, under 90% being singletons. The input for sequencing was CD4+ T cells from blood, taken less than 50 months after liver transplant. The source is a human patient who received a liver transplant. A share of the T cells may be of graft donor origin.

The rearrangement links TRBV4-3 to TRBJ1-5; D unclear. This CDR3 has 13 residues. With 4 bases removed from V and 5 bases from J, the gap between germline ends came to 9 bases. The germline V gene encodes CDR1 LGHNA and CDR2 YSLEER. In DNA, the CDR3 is TGCGCCAGCAGCCTACGTATCGATCAGCCCCAGCATTTT. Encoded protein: CASSLRIDQPQHF.

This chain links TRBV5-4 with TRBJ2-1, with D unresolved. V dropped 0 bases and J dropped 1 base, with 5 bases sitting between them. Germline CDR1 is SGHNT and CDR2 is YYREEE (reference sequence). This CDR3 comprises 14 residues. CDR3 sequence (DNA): TGTGCCAGCAGCTTGGACGGATCCTACAATGAGCAGTTCTTC. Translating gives CASSLDGSYNEQFF.

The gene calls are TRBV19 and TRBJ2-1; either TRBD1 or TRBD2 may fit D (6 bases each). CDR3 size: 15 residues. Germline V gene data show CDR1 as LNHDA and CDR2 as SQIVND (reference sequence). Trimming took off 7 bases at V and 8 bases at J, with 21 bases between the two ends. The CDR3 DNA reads TGTGCCAGTACCCCCCCGGGACTCAAGGGGGATGAGCAGTTCTTC. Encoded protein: CASTPPGLKGDEQFF.

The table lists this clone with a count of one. The CDR3 nucleotides read TGTGCCAGCAGCCCGAGGGGCAGGGGAAGTGGCGAGCAGTACTTC. This encodes CASSPRGRGSGEQYF. The chain recombines TRBV7-9 with TRBJ2-7; D may be TRBD1 (6 bases). CDR3 length: 15 residues. In germline, CDR1 is SEHNR, CDR2 FQNEAQ (reference sequence). V dropped 5 bases and J dropped 6 bases, with 20 bases sitting between them.

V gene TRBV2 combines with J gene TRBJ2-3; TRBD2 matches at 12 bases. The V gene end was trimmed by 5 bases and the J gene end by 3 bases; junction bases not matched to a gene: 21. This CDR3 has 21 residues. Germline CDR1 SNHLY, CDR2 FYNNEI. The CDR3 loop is CASSPPPGLAGGPVGTDTQYF. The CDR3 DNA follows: TGTGCCAGCAGTCCCCCCCCCGGGCTAGCGGGGGGGCCTGTCGGTACAGATACGCAGTATTTT.

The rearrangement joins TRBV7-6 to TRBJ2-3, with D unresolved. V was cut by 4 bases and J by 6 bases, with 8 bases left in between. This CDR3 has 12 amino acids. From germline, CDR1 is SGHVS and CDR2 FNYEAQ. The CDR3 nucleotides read TGTGCCAGCAGCTCACTCGGGGATACGCAGTATTTT. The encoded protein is CASSSLGDTQYF.

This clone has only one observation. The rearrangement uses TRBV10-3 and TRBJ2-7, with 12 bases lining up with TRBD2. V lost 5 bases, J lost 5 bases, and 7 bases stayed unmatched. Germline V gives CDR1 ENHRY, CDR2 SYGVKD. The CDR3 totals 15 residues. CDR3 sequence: CAISPTSGSNHEQYF. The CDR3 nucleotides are TGTGCCATCAGTCCGACTAGCGGGAGTAACCACGAGCAGTACTTC.

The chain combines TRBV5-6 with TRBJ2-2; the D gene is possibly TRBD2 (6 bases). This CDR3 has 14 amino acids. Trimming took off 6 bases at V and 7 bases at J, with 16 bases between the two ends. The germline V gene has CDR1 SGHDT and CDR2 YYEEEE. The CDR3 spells CASTRRGFGGELFF. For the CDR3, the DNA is TGTGCCAGCACCAGGAGGGGTTTCGGCGGGGAGCTGTTTTTT.

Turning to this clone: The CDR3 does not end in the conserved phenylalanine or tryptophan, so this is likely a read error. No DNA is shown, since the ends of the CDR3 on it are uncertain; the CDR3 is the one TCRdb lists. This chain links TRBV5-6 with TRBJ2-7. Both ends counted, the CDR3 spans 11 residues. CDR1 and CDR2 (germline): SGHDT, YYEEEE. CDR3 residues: CASRPPEGRNA.

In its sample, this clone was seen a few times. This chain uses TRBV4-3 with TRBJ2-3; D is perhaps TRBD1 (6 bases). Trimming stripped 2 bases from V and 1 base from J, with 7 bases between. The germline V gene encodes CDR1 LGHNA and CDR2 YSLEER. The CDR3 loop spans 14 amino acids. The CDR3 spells CASSQNRGTDTQYF. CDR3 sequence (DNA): TGCGCCAGCAGCCAAAACAGGGGCACAGATACGCAGTATTTT.

CDR3 DNA: TGTGCCAGTGACAGGGTAGGAACTGAAGCTTTCTTT. Encoded protein: CASDRVGTEAFF. The chain links TRBV6-1 to TRBJ1-1; TRBD1 matches at 7 bases. The trim removed 9 bases at V and 5 bases at J, leaving 6 bases unmatched. The CDR3 runs to 12 residues. The germline gives CDR1 MNHNS, CDR2 SASEGT.

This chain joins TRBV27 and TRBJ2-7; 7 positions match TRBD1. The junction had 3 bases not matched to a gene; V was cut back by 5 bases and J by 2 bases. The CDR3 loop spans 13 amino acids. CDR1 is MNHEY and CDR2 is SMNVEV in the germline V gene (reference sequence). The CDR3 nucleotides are TGTGCCAGCAGTCGTGACAGGGCCTACGAGCAGTACTTC. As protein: CASSRDRAYEQYF.

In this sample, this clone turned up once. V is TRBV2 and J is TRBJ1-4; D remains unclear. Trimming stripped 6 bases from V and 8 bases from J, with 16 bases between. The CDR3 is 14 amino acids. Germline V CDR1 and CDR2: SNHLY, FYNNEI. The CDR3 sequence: CASREYVSEEKLFF. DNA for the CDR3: TGTGCCAGCAGGGAATATGTATCTGAAGAAAAACTGTTTTTT.

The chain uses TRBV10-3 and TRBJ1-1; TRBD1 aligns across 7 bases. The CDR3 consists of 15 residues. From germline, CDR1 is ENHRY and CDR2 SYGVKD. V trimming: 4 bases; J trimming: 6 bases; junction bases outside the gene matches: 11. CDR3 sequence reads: CAISGQGIVSSEAFF. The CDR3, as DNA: TGTGCCATCAGTGGACAGGGAATAGTGAGCTCTGAAGCTTTCTTT.

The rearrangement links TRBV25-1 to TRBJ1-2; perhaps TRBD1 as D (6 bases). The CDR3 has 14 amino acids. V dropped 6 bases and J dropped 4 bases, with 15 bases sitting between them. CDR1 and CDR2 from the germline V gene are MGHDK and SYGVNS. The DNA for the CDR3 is TGTGCCAGCAGCCCCCCGAACAGGGCCTATGGCTACACCTTC. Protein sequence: CASSPPNRAYGYTF.

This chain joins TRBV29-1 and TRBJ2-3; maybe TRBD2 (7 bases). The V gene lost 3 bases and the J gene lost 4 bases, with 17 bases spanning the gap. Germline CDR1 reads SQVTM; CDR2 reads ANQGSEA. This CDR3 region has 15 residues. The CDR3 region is CSVDHRVAGADTQYF. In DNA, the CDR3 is TGCAGCGTTGATCACAGGGTAGCGGGCGCAGATACGCAGTATTTT.

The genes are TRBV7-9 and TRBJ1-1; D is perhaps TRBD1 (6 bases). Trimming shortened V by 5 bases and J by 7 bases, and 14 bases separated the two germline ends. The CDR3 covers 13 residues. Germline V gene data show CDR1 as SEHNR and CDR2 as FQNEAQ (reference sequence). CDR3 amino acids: CASSPLGGLEAFF. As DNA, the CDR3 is TGTGCCAGCAGCCCTCTGGGGGGCCTTGAAGCTTTCTTT.

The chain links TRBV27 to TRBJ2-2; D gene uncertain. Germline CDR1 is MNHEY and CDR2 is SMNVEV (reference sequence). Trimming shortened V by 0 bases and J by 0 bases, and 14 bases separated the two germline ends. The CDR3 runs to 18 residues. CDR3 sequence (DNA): TGTGCCAGCAGTTTATCGGGTATCGGGTACGCGAACACCGGGGAGCTGTTTTTT. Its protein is CASSLSGIGYANTGELFF.

The CDR3 DNA sequence: TGCGCCAGCAGCTTGGTAGGACCTTCCTACGAGCAGTACTTC. This codes for CASSLVGPSYEQYF. V gene TRBV5-1 combines with J gene TRBJ2-7; D is uncertain. Germline loops: CDR1 SGHRS, CDR2 YFSETQ. The CDR3 is made up of 14 amino acids. With 0 bases removed from V and 1 base from J, the gap between germline ends came to 8 bases.

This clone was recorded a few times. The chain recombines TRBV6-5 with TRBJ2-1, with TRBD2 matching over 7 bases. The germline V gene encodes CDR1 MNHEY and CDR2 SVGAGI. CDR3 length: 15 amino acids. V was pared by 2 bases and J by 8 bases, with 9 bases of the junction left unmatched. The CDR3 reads CASSYSGEVGDEQFF. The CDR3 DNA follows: TGTGCCAGCAGTTACAGCGGGGAAGTCGGAGATGAGCAGTTCTTC.

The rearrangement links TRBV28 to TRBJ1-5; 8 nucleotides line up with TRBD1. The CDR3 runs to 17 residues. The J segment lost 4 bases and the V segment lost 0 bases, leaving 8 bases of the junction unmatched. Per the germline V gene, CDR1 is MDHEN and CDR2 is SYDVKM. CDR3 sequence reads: CASSLWGSGGENQPQHF. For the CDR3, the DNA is TGTGCCAGCAGTTTATGGGGGTCAGGGGGCGAGAATCAGCCCCAGCATTTT.

CDR3 in amino acids: CASSLFTVPGELFF. Written as DNA, the CDR3 is TGTGCCAGCAGCTTGTTTACCGTTCCCGGGGAGCTGTTTTTT. V usage is TRBV5-6 and J usage is TRBJ2-2; no clear D. The CDR3 consists of 14 residues. Germline loops: CDR1 SGHDT, CDR2 YYEEEE. V was pared by 1 base and J by 6 bases, with 10 bases between.

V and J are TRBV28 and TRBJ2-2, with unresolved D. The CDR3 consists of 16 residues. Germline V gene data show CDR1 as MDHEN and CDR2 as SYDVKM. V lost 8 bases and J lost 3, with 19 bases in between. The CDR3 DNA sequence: TGTGCCAGCTCCTCCTCCGGCAGGTATTACACCGGGGAGCTGTTTTTT. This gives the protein CASSSSGRYYTGELFF.

Written as DNA, the CDR3 is TGTGCCAGCAGCCCGACGGGGGGCTCCGGGGCCAACGTCCTGACTTTC. Residues: CASSPTGGSGANVLTF. The chain is built from TRBV4-2 and TRBJ2-6; D might be TRBD2 (7 bases). The germline V gene encodes CDR1 LGHNA and CDR2 YNFKEQ. The CDR3 length is 16 residues. Deletions cut 4 bases from V and 4 bases from J, with 14 bases between.

The CDR3 nucleotides are TGTGCCAGTAGTACGACAGGTAGCACAGATACGCAGTATTTT. It codes for CASSTTGSTDTQYF. V is TRBV19 and J is TRBJ2-3, with D tentatively TRBD1 (6 bases). The CDR3 is 14 amino acids. The germline V gene encodes CDR1 LNHDA and CDR2 SQIVND (reference sequence). The V gene lost 4 bases and the J gene lost 0 bases, with 8 bases spanning the gap.

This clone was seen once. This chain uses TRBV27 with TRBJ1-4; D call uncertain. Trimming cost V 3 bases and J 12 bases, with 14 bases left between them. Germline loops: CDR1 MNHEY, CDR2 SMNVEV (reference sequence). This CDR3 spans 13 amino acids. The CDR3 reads CASSFAAGRELFF. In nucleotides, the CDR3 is TGTGCCAGCAGTTTTGCTGCAGGAAGGGAACTGTTTTTT.